This entry features one T cell receptor beta chain sequence. A quantity of about 0.45 to 1 ug RNA underwent reverse transcription using random hexamers. MiXCR, run by TCRdb on the immunoSEQ multiplex PCR reads, gives a single entry per CDR3 protein. The sample contains 250,000 to 300,000 distinct CDR3 sequences, about 89% of which appear only once. The data originate from a study of CD8 T cells in Susac syndrome. The V gene's germline CDR1 is SGHRS and CDR2 YFSETQ. The CDR3 contains 16 residues. The V and J ends lost 4 bases and 9 bases, in that order; junction bases with no gene match: 12. Blood CD8+ and CD4+ T cells underwent high-throughput TCR beta sequencing.

V is TRBV5-1 and J is TRBJ2-1, with 11 positions matching TRBD1. Sequencing used CD8+ T cells from PBMCs. The receptor was isolated from a human donor with multiple sclerosis. Written as DNA, the CDR3 is TGCGCCAGCAGCCTCGGACAGGGGGCGTCATGGGTTGAGCAGTTCTTC. It is translated as CASSLGQGASWVEQFF.